These 18 T cell receptor beta chains share one sample of origin, sequenced in a study of cytomegalovirus exposure and HLA in healthy donors. With 60 Vbeta and 13 Jbeta primers, the PCR was carried out. The protocol was immunoSEQ multiplex PCR, while the TCRdb copy is restricted to in-frame clones and leaves out a portion. Of about 160,000 clones listed, 65% to 85% are singletons. The source material was PBMCs. Receptor source: a middle-aged man in good health and CMV-seropositive.

The gene calls are TRBV4-1 and TRBJ2-1; maybe TRBD2 (5 bases). The CDR3 is 17 amino acids. Looked up from germline, CDR1 is MGHRA and CDR2 is YSYEKL. The germline V and J ends were trimmed by 1 base and 2 bases, with 15 bases remaining between them. As DNA, the CDR3 is TGCGCCAGCAGCCAAGGGGAGCGGTGGGGTCCCTACAATGAGCAGTTCTTC. It is translated as CASSQGERWGPYNEQFF.

This clone was seen more than once but under ten times. This chain uses TRBV6-6 with TRBJ1-2; D is undetermined. Trimming took 9 bases from V and 2 from J, leaving 13 bases between them. Per the germline V gene, CDR1 is MNHNY and CDR2 is SVGAGI (reference sequence). The CDR3 sequence is 13 residues long. The CDR3 loop is CASCRGLNYGYTF. The DNA of the CDR3 is TGTGCCAGTTGTAGAGGGCTGAACTATGGCTACACCTTC.

This clone has a handful of counts. Its ends do not fully match the called genes, so a read error is possible. J is TRBJ2-7 and V is TRBV7-9; D perhaps matches TRBD2 (7 bases). CDR1 is SEHNR, CDR2 FQNEAQ, per germline (reference sequence). This CDR3 is built from 15 residues. CDR3 amino acids: CASSQGRGAHYEQYF. CDR3 bases: TGCGCCAGCAGCCAAGGTCGGGGGGCGCACTACGAGCAGTACTTC. Together with reference TRBV7-9 and TRBJ2-7, the CDR3 gives the full variable domain: DTGVSQNPRHKITKRGQNVTFRCDPISEHNRLYWYRQTLGQGPEFLTYFQNEAQLEKSRLLSDRFSAERPKGSFSTLEIQRTEQGDSAMYLCASSQGRGAHYEQYFGPGTRLTVT.

The chain has TRBV4-1 and TRBJ1-1; 7 bases agree with TRBD1. CDR1 is MGHRA and CDR2 is YSYEKL in the germline V gene. V was pared by 1 base and J by 7 bases, with 6 bases of the junction left unmatched. The CDR3 has 14 residues. CDR3 region: CASSQGLRGSEAFF. The CDR3 DNA reads TGCGCCAGCAGCCAAGGCCTCAGGGGGAGTGAAGCTTTCTTT.

This clone was seen a handful of times. The chain has TRBV5-4 and TRBJ1-5; TRBD1 matches 7 bases. J was trimmed by 9 bases and V by 4 bases; bases with no gene match: 7. The length of the CDR3 is 13 residues. Germline loops: CDR1 SGHNT, CDR2 YYREEE (reference sequence). CDR3 in DNA: TGTGCCAGCAGCCAACAGGGGACGCCGCCCCAGCATTTT. This sequence encodes CASSQQGTPPQHF. The entire variable domain, with the rest obtained from reference TRBV5-4 and TRBJ1-5, is as follows: ETGVTQSPTHLIKTRGQQVTLRCSSQSGHNTVSWYQQALGQGPQFIFQYYREEENGRGNFPPRFSGLQFPNYSSELNVNALELDDSALYLCASSQQGTPPQHFGDGTRLSIL.

V gene TRBV4-3 combines with J gene TRBJ1-1; a weak D match, TRBD1 (6 bases). V lost 0 bases and J 0 bases, leaving 11 bases between the germline ends. Germline V gene sequence: CDR1 LGHNA, CDR2 YSLEER. The CDR3 contains 16 residues. The CDR3 spells CASSQDGQFMNTEAFF. CDR3 nucleotides: TGCGCCAGCAGCCAAGATGGACAGTTTATGAACACTGAAGCTTTCTTT.

The V call is TRBV27, the J call TRBJ2-7, with D tentatively TRBD1 (7 bases). The ends were cut back, 2 bases at V and 6 bases at J, with 14 bases in the middle. The CDR3 spans 14 residues. The germline V gene encodes CDR1 MNHEY and CDR2 SMNVEV (reference sequence). This CDR3 is CASSLRAGGGEQYF. Written as DNA, the CDR3 is TGTGCCAGCAGTTTAAGGGCAGGGGGAGGCGAGCAGTACTTC.

A single count supports this clone. CDR3 nucleotide sequence: TGTGCCAGCAGCCTAGCGGGGGGGCCCACCGGGGAGCTGTTTTTT. Its protein is CASSLAGGPTGELFF. V and J are TRBV7-3 and TRBJ2-2; 12 positions match TRBD2. This CDR3 has 15 amino acids. Germline CDR1 reads SGHTA; CDR2 reads FQGTGA. V gave up 5 bases and J gave up 4 bases; unmatched junction bases: 2.

This clone was seen only a few times. The chain carries TRBV11-1 and TRBJ2-3, with 8 bases matching TRBD1. V was clipped by 4 bases and J by 5 bases; unmatched bases: 8. Germline CDR1 reads SGHAT; CDR2 reads FQDESV (reference sequence). This CDR3 contains 15 residues. This chain's CDR3 is CASSSYRGKGDTQYF. The CDR3 coding sequence is TGTGCCAGCAGCTCCTACAGGGGGAAGGGAGATACGCAGTATTTT.

This clone was picked up one time. The CDR3 protein is CSVIRGLNTEAFF. CDR3 in DNA: TGCAGCGTTATCAGGGGATTGAACACTGAAGCTTTCTTT. The chain joins TRBV29-1 to TRBJ1-1; D may be TRBD1 (6 bases). The CDR3 runs 13 residues. V lost 5 bases and J 0 bases, leaving 10 bases between the germline ends. Looked up from germline, CDR1 is SQVTM and CDR2 is ANQGSEA.

The V call is TRBV6-5, the J call TRBJ1-1; no reliable D call. From germline, CDR1 is MNHEY and CDR2 SVGAGI. This CDR3 is built from 15 residues. V was cut by 0 bases and J by 2 bases, with 10 bases left in between. The CDR3 spells CASSYSRRLNTEAFF. For the CDR3, the DNA is TGTGCCAGCAGTTACTCGAGAAGACTCAACACTGAAGCTTTCTTT.

The chain links TRBV5-1 to TRBJ2-7, with D perhaps TRBD1 (5 bases). Trimming stripped 0 bases from V and 3 bases from J, with 13 bases between. CDR1 and CDR2 from the germline V gene are SGHRS and YFSETQ. The CDR3 has 15 amino acids. CDR3 sequence (DNA): TGCGCCAGCAGCTTGGCCTCAGGGCCAGACTACGAGCAGTACTTC. As protein: CASSLASGPDYEQYF.

CDR3 sequence reads: CASRVRPPSGAQETQYF. As DNA, the CDR3 is TGCGCCAGCAGGGTGAGGCCCCCCAGCGGGGCCCAAGAGACCCAGTACTTC. The chain uses TRBV5-1 and TRBJ2-5, with 7 nucleotides matching TRBD2. Germline V gene sequence: CDR1 SGHRS, CDR2 YFSETQ. J gave up 1 base and V 5 bases, and 14 bases lay outside the gene matches. CDR3 size: 17 residues.

This rearrangement joins TRBV14 to TRBJ2-4, with 7 nucleotides matching TRBD1. Trimming at V came to 1 base and at J to 6 bases, leaving 3 bases not matched to a gene. The V gene's germline CDR1 is SGHDN and CDR2 FVKESK. The CDR3 spans 14 residues. CDR3 sequence reads: CASSQGQGGNIQYF. The CDR3, as DNA: TGTGCCAGCAGCCAAGGACAGGGTGGAAACATTCAGTACTTC.

The gene calls are TRBV4-3 and TRBJ2-7; D gene ambiguous. CDR3 size: 15 residues. Germline assignment: CDR1 LGHNA and CDR2 YSLEER. With 0 bases removed from V and 2 bases from J, the gap between germline ends came to 11 bases. CDR3 nucleotides: TGCGCCAGCAGCCAAGAGAAGACTCCCGCCTACGAGCAGTACTTC. Translated: CASSQEKTPAYEQYF.

The chain has TRBV6-5 and TRBJ1-1, with no clear D. Germline lookup yields CDR1 MNHEY and CDR2 SVGAGI. The CDR3 consists of 13 residues. Trimming left V 3 bases short and J 5 bases short, with 10 bases between. CDR3 loop: CASSYRGFTEAFF. The CDR3 nucleotides are TGTGCCAGCAGTTATCGAGGGTTTACTGAAGCTTTCTTT.

This chain connects TRBV18 to TRBJ2-7, with D maybe TRBD2 (5 bases). Germline V lookup: CDR1 KGHSH, CDR2 LQKENI. The CDR3 runs to 15 residues. Deletions cut 2 bases from V and 7 bases from J, with 18 bases between. CDR3 DNA sequence: TGTGCCAGCTCACCAGGACCGCGGAGGCCCGGAGAGCAGTACTTC. Translating it yields CASSPGPRRPGEQYF.

The gene calls are TRBV27 and TRBJ1-4, with 9 nucleotides matching TRBD1. Germline V gives CDR1 MNHEY, CDR2 SMNVEV (reference sequence). The CDR3 has 16 amino acids. J was trimmed by 5 bases and V by 5 bases; bases with no gene match: 9. The CDR3 here is CASSEGQGGMNEKLFF. The DNA of the CDR3 is TGTGCCAGCAGTGAGGGACAGGGAGGCATGAATGAAAAACTGTTTTTT.